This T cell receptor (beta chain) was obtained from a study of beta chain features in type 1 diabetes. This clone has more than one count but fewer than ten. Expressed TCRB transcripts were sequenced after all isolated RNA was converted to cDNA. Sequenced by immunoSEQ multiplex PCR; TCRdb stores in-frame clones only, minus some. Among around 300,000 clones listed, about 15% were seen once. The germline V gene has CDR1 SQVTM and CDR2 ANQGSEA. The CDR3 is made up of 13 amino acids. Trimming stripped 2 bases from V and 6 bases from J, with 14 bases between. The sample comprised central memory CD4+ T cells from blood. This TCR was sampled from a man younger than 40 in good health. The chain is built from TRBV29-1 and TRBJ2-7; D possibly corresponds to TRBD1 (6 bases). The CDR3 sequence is CSVERGGTGEQYV. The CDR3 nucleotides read TGCAGCGTTGAACGAGGGGGAACTGGCGAGCAGTACGTC.